This TCR beta chain was sequenced for a study of blood T cell repertoires in COVID-19. Study-wide context: Specimens from acute and convalescent COVID-19 originated in the United States, Italy and Spain. Sample material is recorded as cDNA or gDNA derived from T cells, B-cell-depleted T cells, or PBMCs.

CDR1 is SGHDN and CDR2 is FVKESK in the germline V gene. V was cut by 2 bases and J by 2 bases, with 11 bases left in between. The CDR3 covers 15 residues. How the authors handled the data: Amplified reference gene primers provided the basis for estimating nucleated cell counts. Assay: immunoSEQ multiplex PCR; the TCRdb copy retains only in-frame clones and omits some. The V and J calls and clone size come from that table; D and trimming were worked out from the DNA. The repertoire consists of approximately 100,000 clones, with about 86% occurring once and the leading ten covering about 3%. What was sequenced was peripheral blood. The sequence derives from a human donor in a cohort sampled during active COVID-19. The rearrangement uses TRBV14 and TRBJ2-3; D is possibly TRBD1 (5 bases). The CDR3 here is CASSQQGYPTDTQYF. CDR3 bases: TGTGCCAGCAGCCAACAGGGCTACCCCACAGATACGCAGTATTTT.